These 16 T cell receptor beta chains originate from one sample sequenced in a study of control samples from healthy donors and cancer patients (dated by TCRdb to 2020 to 2021). Library method: the immunoSEQ multiplex PCR assay. TCRdb took over this immuneACCESS table, retaining in-frame rearrangements with V and J assigned. Such tables are incomplete; in checked studies, under half of the missing clones stem from an unresolved V gene, and the remainder is unexplained. Here the sample has around 100,000 clones; about 89% occur a single time. Approximately 19% of the sample is in the top ten clones. The sample consisted of PBMCs. The receptors were gathered from a man aged 55 to 70 with lung cancer.

The rearrangement joins TRBV6-5 to TRBJ2-7; 7 nucleotides match TRBD1. The ends lost 6 bases at V and 4 bases at J; junction bases unmatched: 0. Germline values: CDR1 MNHEY, CDR2 SVGAGI. This CDR3 has 11 amino acids. The CDR3 region has the DNA TGTGCCAGCAGGACAGGGTACGAGCAGTACGTC. Translated: CASRTGYEQYV.

This chain uses TRBV7-6 with TRBJ2-1; 10 nucleotides agree with TRBD2. This CDR3 is 16 amino acids long. With V trimmed by 6 bases and J by 5 bases, 10 bases remained unmatched. Germline V gene data show CDR1 as SGHVS and CDR2 as FNYEAQ. The CDR3 DNA reads TGTGCCAGCAGTCTAAGACCTAGCGGGGGAAACAATGAGCAGTTCTTC. This translates into CASSLRPSGGNNEQFF.

This clone was detected only once. The chain employs TRBV7-2 and TRBJ1-1; no clear D. Germline loops: CDR1 SGHTA, CDR2 FQGNSA. The CDR3 has 15 residues. Deletions cut 1 base from V and 6 bases from J, with 15 bases between. The CDR3 protein is CASSLVALQEAEAFF. The CDR3 region has the DNA TGTGCCAGCAGCTTAGTGGCCTTGCAGGAAGCTGAAGCTTTCTTT.

The V gene is TRBV10-3, the J gene TRBJ2-7; D gene ambiguous. Trimming cost V 0 bases and J 4 bases, with 4 bases left between them. The CDR3 covers 12 residues. Germline-derived CDR1 and CDR2 are ENHRY and SYGVKD. CDR3 bases: TGTGCCATCAGTGAGTCGGGGTACGAGCAGTACGTC. Its protein product is CAISESGYEQYV.

The chain employs TRBV18 and TRBJ2-7; possibly TRBD1 for D (7 bases). This CDR3 is 16 amino acids long. V lost 0 bases and J 2 bases, leaving 14 bases between the germline ends. CDR1 is KGHSH and CDR2 is LQKENI in the germline V gene. The DNA of the CDR3 is TGTGCCAGCTCACCACCATCCTCAGGGGGGACCTACGAGCAGTACGTC. This codes for CASSPPSSGGTYEQYV.

This clone was recorded a few times. An end of the junction does not agree with germline; a read error may underlie this. This chain joins TRBV18 and TRBJ1-1; 8 bases match TRBD1. CDR1 is KGHSH and CDR2 is LQKENI in the germline V gene. This CDR3 contains 14 residues. DNA for the CDR3: TGTGCCAGCTCACCTCAGGGGGCGAACGCTGAAGCTTTCTTT. Translation gives CASSPQGANAEAFF. Filled out from reference TRBV18 and TRBJ1-1, the complete variable domain reads NAGVMQNPRHLVRRRGQEARLRCSPMKGHSHVYWYRQLPEEGLKFMVYLQKENIIDESGMPKERFSAEFPKEGPSILRIQQVVRGDSAAYFCASSPQGANAEAFFGQGTRLTVV.

The chain employs TRBV7-3 and TRBJ2-2; D not certain. CDR3 length: 12 residues. Germline CDR1 is SGHTA and CDR2 is FQGTGA. V lost 4 bases and J lost 4, with 4 bases in between. The CDR3 coding sequence is TGTGCCAGCAGCTCGGTCACCGGGGAGCTGTTTTTT. Encoded protein: CASSSVTGELFF.

DNA of the CDR3: TGTGCCAGCAGGTACAGGGGGCCCAGCTATGGCTACACCTTC. It yields the protein CASRYRGPSYGYTF. The gene calls are TRBV6-5 and TRBJ1-2; TRBD1 agrees at 9 bases. The CDR3 is 14 amino acids. Trimming at V came to 6 bases and at J to 4 bases, leaving 6 bases not matched to a gene. Looked up from germline, CDR1 is MNHEY and CDR2 is SVGAGI.

CDR3: CASSYSGRTNTGELFF. CDR3 DNA: TGTGCCAGCAGCTATTCGGGACGGACAAACACCGGGGAGCTGTTTTTT. This chain links TRBV7-9 with TRBJ2-2, with D perhaps being TRBD1 or TRBD2 (5 bases each). This CDR3 spans 16 amino acids. The ends were cut back, 4 bases at V and 2 bases at J, with 14 bases in the middle. The germline V gene has CDR1 SEHNR and CDR2 FQNEAQ (reference sequence).

The table lists this clone with a count of one. Other DNA sequences in this specimen translate into the identical CDR3. The gene calls are TRBV9 and TRBJ1-1; 7 bases line up with TRBD1. This CDR3 comprises 14 residues. The ends lost 2 bases at V and 2 bases at J; junction bases unmatched: 3. Germline values: CDR1 SGDLS, CDR2 YYNGEE. DNA of the CDR3: TGTGCCAGCAGCGTGGGGACAGCCAACACTGAAGCTTTCTTT. Translated, it gives CASSVGTANTEAFF.

The chain is built from TRBV7-2 and TRBJ1-4, with D unclear. CDR3 length: 14 amino acids. Germline CDR1 reads SGHTA; CDR2 reads FQGNSA. Trimming shortened V by 3 bases and J by 5 bases, and 10 bases separated the two germline ends. In nucleotides, the CDR3 is TGTGCCAGCAGCTTGCGACGGGAAAATGAAAAACTGTTTTTT. Protein sequence: CASSLRRENEKLFF.

The chain's CDR3 is CASSPPGLHNSPLHF. As DNA, the CDR3 is TGTGCCAGCAGCCCGCCGGGACTGCATAATTCACCCCTCCACTTT. V and J are TRBV14 and TRBJ1-6; D may be TRBD1 (5 bases). The CDR3 runs 15 residues. Germline-derived CDR1 and CDR2 are SGHDN and FVKESK. V was shortened by 4 bases and J by 5 bases, with 12 bases between the two germline ends.

This clone was seen more than once but under ten times. The chain carries TRBV6-4 and TRBJ1-1; a possible D gene is TRBD1 (5 bases). V was clipped by 3 bases and J by 2 bases, with 13 bases between them. This CDR3 is built from 15 residues. Germline V gene data show CDR1 as MRHNA and CDR2 as SNTAGT. CDR3 sequence (DNA): TGTGCCAGCAGTGAAAAGGAGGGACGAAACACTGAAGCTTTCTTT. It translates to CASSEKEGRNTEAFF.

This chain joins TRBV12-3 or TRBV12-4 and TRBJ1-2; D gene unclear. The CDR3 is 13 residues long. Deletions cut 3 bases from V and 2 bases from J, with 7 bases between. The CDR3 reads CASSLDGNYGYTF. CDR3 nucleotides: TGTGCCAGCAGTTTGGACGGAAACTATGGCTACACCTTC.

This clone came up once. J is TRBJ1-2 and V is TRBV6-1; TRBD1 is a possible D gene (6 bases). V was clipped by 0 bases and J by 5 bases, with 7 bases between them. The CDR3 runs to 13 residues. Germline CDR1 and CDR2: MNHNS and SASEGT. The CDR3 sequence is CASSEAGQYGYTF. CDR3 nucleotides: TGTGCCAGCAGTGAAGCCGGACAGTATGGCTACACCTTC.

The CDR3 protein is CASSSLGGGTEAFF. The CDR3 DNA follows: TGTGCCAGCAGCTCATTAGGAGGGGGCACTGAAGCTTTCTTT. This rearrangement joins TRBV3-1 (or the pseudogene TRBV3-2) to TRBJ1-1; D might be TRBD1 (6 bases). V gave up 5 bases and J gave up 4 bases, with 14 bases separating them. This CDR3 is 14 amino acids long. Germline V lookup: CDR1 LGHDT, CDR2 YNNKEL (reference sequence).